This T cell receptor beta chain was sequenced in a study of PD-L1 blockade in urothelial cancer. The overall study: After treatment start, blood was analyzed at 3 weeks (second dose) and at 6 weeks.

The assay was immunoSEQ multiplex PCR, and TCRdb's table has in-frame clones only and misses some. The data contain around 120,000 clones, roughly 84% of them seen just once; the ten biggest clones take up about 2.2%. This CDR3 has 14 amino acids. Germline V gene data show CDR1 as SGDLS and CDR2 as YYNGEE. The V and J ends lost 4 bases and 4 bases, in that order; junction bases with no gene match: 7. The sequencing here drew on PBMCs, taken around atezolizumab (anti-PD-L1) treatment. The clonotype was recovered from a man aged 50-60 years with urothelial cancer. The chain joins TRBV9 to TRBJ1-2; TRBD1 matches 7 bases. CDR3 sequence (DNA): TGTGCCAGCAGCACGACGACAGGGAGCTATGGCTACACCTTC. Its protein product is CASSTTTGSYGYTF. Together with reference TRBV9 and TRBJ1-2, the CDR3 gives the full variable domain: DSGVTQTPKHLITATGQRVTLRCSPRSGDLSVYWYQQSLDQGLQFLIQYYNGEERAKGNILERFSAQQFPDLHSELNLSSLELGDSALYFCASSTTTGSYGYTFGSGTRLTVV.